One and the same sample provided the 18 T cell receptor beta chains below, sequenced in a study of shared clonotypes between healthy human individuals. The protocol was immunoSEQ multiplex PCR, while the TCRdb copy is restricted to in-frame clones and leaves out a portion. The sample holds about 2,500,000 clones; around nine tenths are singletons and the top ten take more than 0.12%. Sequenced input: naive CD4+ T cells sorted from blood. Subset here: CD45RA+ positively selected. These receptors originate from a man aged 18 to 29 in good health.

This sequence joins TRBV5-4 and TRBJ2-5; TRBD1 matches at 9 bases. Germline assignment: CDR1 SGHNT and CDR2 YYREEE (reference sequence). The CDR3 extends over 15 amino acids. V was clipped by 9 bases and J by 1 base; unmatched bases: 10. The CDR3 DNA reads TGTGCCACAAAACAGGGGGCGGCCACCCAAGAGACCCAGTACTTC. It codes for CATKQGAATQETQYF.

The chain couples TRBV14 to TRBJ1-5, with D hard to call. V shed 1 base and J shed 4 bases, with 8 bases lying between them. Germline-derived CDR1 and CDR2 are SGHDN and FVKESK. The CDR3 consists of 14 residues. CDR3 nucleotides: TGTGCCAGCAGCCAAGCAGGTGCAAATCAGCCCCAGCATTTT. It codes for CASSQAGANQPQHF.

V is TRBV27 and J is TRBJ2-3; D might be TRBD1 or TRBD2, each matching 5 bases. The germline gives CDR1 MNHEY, CDR2 SMNVEV (reference sequence). CDR3 length: 20 residues. V lost 5 bases, J lost 0 bases, and 27 bases lay in between. The CDR3, as DNA: TGTGCCAGCAGTCCGTTTATGCCCTTGCCGGGACGGCCTAGCACAGATACGCAGTATTTT. Protein product: CASSPFMPLPGRPSTDTQYF.

The CDR3 nucleotides are TGTGCCTGGCGGTCGAGGGACAGGGGTTGGGGAGAGACCCAGTACTTC. It specifies CAWRSRDRGWGETQYF. V gene TRBV30 combines with J gene TRBJ2-5, with 10 nucleotides matching TRBD1. Germline V gives CDR1 GTSNPN, CDR2 SVGIG (reference sequence). There are 16 residues in the CDR3. Unmatched junction bases numbered 13, after V lost 5 bases and J lost 4 bases.

The V and J genes are TRBV30 and TRBJ2-3, with D unresolved. This CDR3 has 16 residues. Trimming cost V 0 bases and J 0 bases, with 13 bases left between them. Looked up from germline, CDR1 is GTSNPN and CDR2 is SVGIG (reference sequence). CDR3 protein: CAWSVLLDPSTDTQYF. Here the CDR3 DNA reads TGTGCCTGGAGTGTACTGCTGGATCCTAGCACAGATACGCAGTATTTT. The whole variable domain, filled in from reference TRBV30 and TRBJ2-3, reads SQTIHQWPATLVQPVGSPLSLECTVEGTSNPNLYWYRQAAGRGLQLLFYSVGIGQISSEVPQNLSASRPQDRQFILSSKKLLLSDSGFYLCAWSVLLDPSTDTQYFGPGTRLTVL.

This clone has a handful of counts. The gene calls are TRBV27 and TRBJ1-1, with D perhaps TRBD1 (6 bases). The germline gives CDR1 MNHEY, CDR2 SMNVEV (reference sequence). Trimming left V 5 bases short and J 0 bases short, with 19 bases between. This CDR3 spans 17 amino acids. The CDR3 sequence: CASSPPTGGLMNTEAFF. The CDR3, as DNA: TGTGCCAGCAGTCCGCCTACTGGGGGCCTGATGAACACTGAAGCTTTCTTT.

The CDR3 loop reads CAISETRLDRGYETQYF. Written as DNA, the CDR3 is TGTGCCATCAGTGAGACCCGACTAGATCGGGGCTACGAGACCCAGTACTTC. V gene TRBV10-3 combines with J gene TRBJ2-5; D may be TRBD2 (6 bases). Germline lookup yields CDR1 ENHRY and CDR2 SYGVKD. This CDR3 region has 17 residues. V lost 2 bases, J lost 5 bases, and 21 bases lay in between.

J is TRBJ2-2 and V is TRBV29-1, with TRBD1 identical over 9 bases. V lost 6 bases to trimming and J lost 1 base; unmatched junction nucleotides: 6. Germline V gene data show CDR1 as SQVTM and CDR2 as ANQGSEA. This CDR3 comprises 15 residues. CDR3 nucleotides: TGCAGCGTCCGACAGGGGGGCCGGAACACCGGGGAGCTGTTTTTT. Translated: CSVRQGGRNTGELFF.

The chain has TRBV4-3 and TRBJ1-2, with D uncertain. CDR3 length: 15 residues. The V gene lost 0 bases and the J gene lost 8 bases, with 16 bases spanning the gap. The germline V gene encodes CDR1 LGHNA and CDR2 YSLEER. CDR3 loop: CASSQENTLSMGYTF. In DNA form, the CDR3 reads TGCGCCAGCAGCCAAGAAAACACCCTGAGTATGGGCTACACCTTC.

The V gene is TRBV7-2, the J gene TRBJ2-7; 10 bases line up with TRBD2. The germline V gene has CDR1 SGHTA and CDR2 FQGNSA. V gave up 2 bases and J gave up 0 bases; unmatched junction bases: 10. The CDR3 consists of 18 residues. CDR3 in DNA: TGTGCCAGCAGCTTACACGAGGAGAGACTAGCGGGCTCCTACGAGCAGTACTTC. This translates into CASSLHEERLAGSYEQYF. The entire variable domain, with the rest obtained from reference TRBV7-2 and TRBJ2-7, is as follows: GAGVSQSPSNKVTEKGKDVELRCDPISGHTALYWYRQSLGQGLEFLIYFQGNSAPDKSGLPSDRFSAERTGGSVSTLTIQRTQQEDSAVYLCASSLHEERLAGSYEQYFGPGTRLTVT.

CDR3 sequence: CASSGGTSGGADTQYF. The CDR3 nucleotides read TGCGCCAGCAGCGGAGGGACTAGCGGGGGGGCAGATACGCAGTATTTT. V gene TRBV5-1 combines with J gene TRBJ2-3, with TRBD2 identical over 16 bases. This CDR3 has 16 amino acids. Germline CDR1 reads SGHRS; CDR2 reads YFSETQ. J gave up 4 bases and V 4 bases, and 3 bases lay outside the gene matches.

This clone was seen only once. This chain links TRBV18 with TRBJ2-2, with D perhaps TRBD2 (5 bases). The CDR3 contains 15 residues. V dropped 4 bases and J dropped 2 bases, with 11 bases sitting between them. Germline values: CDR1 KGHSH, CDR2 LQKENI. DNA of the CDR3: TGTGCCAGCTCACAGAAGACTACCAACACCGGGGAGCTGTTTTTT. It encodes CASSQKTTNTGELFF.

The V and J genes are TRBV5-6 and TRBJ2-7, with D perhaps matching TRBD2 (6 bases). Between the trimmed V and J ends, which lost 3 bases and 6 bases, there was a span of 19 bases. Germline CDR1 is SGHDT and CDR2 is YYEEEE. This CDR3 has 15 amino acids. Written as DNA, the CDR3 is TGTGCCAGCAGCTGGGGGGAGCGGGTATCGACCGAGCAGTACTTC. This codes for CASSWGERVSTEQYF.

CDR3 region: CASSLGTMGEKLFF. CDR3 DNA: TGCGCCAGCAGCTTGGGGACTATGGGTGAAAAACTGTTTTTT. This chain links TRBV5-1 with TRBJ1-4, with no clear D. The CDR3 extends over 14 amino acids. Per the germline V gene, CDR1 is SGHRS and CDR2 is YFSETQ. V was cut by 0 bases and J by 7 bases, with 10 bases left in between.

The gene calls are TRBV19 and TRBJ2-1; 7 bases are shared with TRBD2. CDR3 length: 15 amino acids. V dropped 2 bases and J dropped 7; count of bases not matched to a gene: 8. Germline V CDR1 and CDR2: LNHDA, SQIVND (reference sequence). In nucleotides, the CDR3 is TGTGCCAGTAGTATATTGGCGGGGGATAGGAATGAGCAGTTCTTC. Translating gives CASSILAGDRNEQFF.

The chain recombines TRBV11-2 with TRBJ2-5; 7 nucleotides agree with TRBD2. The CDR3 length is 15 residues. Germline CDR1 reads SGHAT; CDR2 reads FQNNGV. J gave up 5 bases and V 2 bases, and 8 bases lay outside the gene matches. The CDR3 is CASSLTMGGGETQYF. The CDR3 DNA reads as TGTGCCAGCAGCTTAACAATGGGCGGGGGTGAGACCCAGTACTTC.

V gene TRBV6-6 combines with J gene TRBJ1-5; 10 bases are shared with TRBD1. After removal of 2 bases from V and 7 bases from J, the junction contained 5 bases not matched to a gene. CDR1 MNHNY and CDR2 SVGAGI come from the germline V gene (reference sequence). This CDR3 region has 15 residues. CDR3 residues: CASSYGQGVRQPQHF. The CDR3 DNA is TGTGCCAGCAGTTACGGACAGGGGGTGAGGCAGCCCCAGCATTTT.

About this clone itself: Additional DNA sequences in this sample encode the identical CDR3. This chain joins TRBV5-1 and TRBJ2-7, with TRBD1 matching over 11 bases. This CDR3 has 15 residues. With V trimmed by 0 bases and J by 4 bases, 3 bases remained unmatched. Germline CDR1 and CDR2: SGHRS and YFSETQ. CDR3 loop: CASSLAGTGGYEQYF. CDR3 coding DNA: TGCGCCAGCAGCTTGGCTGGGACAGGGGGGTACGAGCAGTACTTC.